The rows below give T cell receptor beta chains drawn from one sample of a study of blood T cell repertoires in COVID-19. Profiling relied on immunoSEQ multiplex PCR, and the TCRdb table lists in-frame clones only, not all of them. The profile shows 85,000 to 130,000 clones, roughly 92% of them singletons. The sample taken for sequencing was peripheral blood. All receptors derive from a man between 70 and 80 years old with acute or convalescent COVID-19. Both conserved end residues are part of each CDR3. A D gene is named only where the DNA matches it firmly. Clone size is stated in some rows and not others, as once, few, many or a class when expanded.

TGTGCCAGCAGCCCCCCGGGAGGGCGCCACAATGAGCAGTTCTTC,CASSPPGGRHNEQFF,TRBV9,TRBD2,.,TRBJ2-1
TGTGCCAGCAGCGTTTACGGCGGGAGACAAGGAGAGACCCAGTACTTC,CASSVYGGRQGETQYF,TRBV9,TRBD2,.,TRBJ2-5
TGTGCCAGCAGTTACTCGACAGGGGTTCTCGATGAAGCTTTCTTT,CASSYSTGVLDEAFF,TRBV6-5,TRBD1,.,TRBJ1-1
TGTGCCAGCAGCCGACTGGCAGATACGCAGTATTTT,CASSRLADTQYF,TRBV7-9,.,.,TRBJ2-3
TGCGCCAGCAGCCCCTGGCAGGGTGTAGGTGGCTACACCTTC,CASSPWQGVGGYTF,TRBV5-1,.,.,TRBJ1-2
TGTGCCAGCAGTCCGGGACTAGGGGACATTCAGTACTTC,CASSPGLGDIQYF,TRBV2,TRBD2,.,TRBJ2-4
TGCGCCAGCAAGTCAACGGTTGAGATATCCGGGGAGCTGTTTTTT,CASKSTVEISGELFF,TRBV5-1,.,.,TRBJ2-2
TGTGCCAGCAGCCTTGGACTGCAGGCAGGGGGCGAGCAGTACTTC,CASSLGLQAGGEQYF,TRBV4-2,TRBD1,.,TRBJ2-7
TGCGCCACCAAACTAGCTTCTGGGGCCAACGTCCTGACTTTC,CATKLASGANVLTF,TRBV5-1,.,.,TRBJ2-6
TGTGCCAGCAGTTTAACCAGACTAGCGGTGCGGGCATTCTTC,CASSLTRLAVRAFF,TRBV27,TRBD2,.,TRBJ2-1
TGCAGCGTTTCCAGCGGGGGGGCCGGGAGCTCCTACGAGCAGTACTTC,CSVSSGGAGSSYEQYF,TRBV29-1,TRBD2,once,TRBJ2-7
TGTGCCAGCAGCCCGGGTGCCGGGGAGCTGTTTTTT,CASSPGAGELFF,TRBV7-9,.,.,TRBJ2-2
TGTGCCAGCAGCCCCTCTCAGGGTTGGGATGAGCAGTTCTTC,CASSPSQGWDEQFF,TRBV6-6,.,.,TRBJ2-1
TGTGCCAGCAGCTTAGGTCAGGGTGGCTACACCTTC,CASSLGQGGYTF,TRBV7-9,.,.,TRBJ1-2
TGTGCCAGCAGTAAAACAGGGGGCTATGGCTACACCTTC,CASSKTGGYGYTF,TRBV12-3/TRBV12-4,TRBD1,.,TRBJ1-2
TGTGCCAGTAGTATAGCCCTCGCAGGGGGAATTACTAACTATGGCTACACCTTC,CASSIALAGGITNYGYTF,TRBV19,TRBD1,.,TRBJ1-2
TGTGCCAGCAGCCCCCCCCTGGAGACCCAGTACTTC,CASSPPLETQYF,TRBV3-1/TRBV3-2,.,.,TRBJ2-5
TGTGCCAGCAGCCGGAGGGGGCGCGGCTATGGCTACACCTTC,CASSRRGRGYGYTF,TRBV3-1/TRBV3-2,TRBD1,.,TRBJ1-2
TGTGCCAGCAGCTTACTCGGACAGCCGTACCAAGAGACCCAGTACTTC,CASSLLGQPYQETQYF,TRBV11-2,.,once,TRBJ2-5
TGTGCCAGCTCACCAACCGGGGAGAACACTGAAGCTTTCTTT,CASSPTGENTEAFF,TRBV18,.,.,TRBJ1-1
TGTGCCAGCAGCTTAATTGGGACAGGGATCTACGAGCAGTACTTC,CASSLIGTGIYEQYF,TRBV11-2,TRBD1,.,TRBJ2-7
TGTGCCAGCAGCCCAGGGGGCTCTAATGAAAAACTGTTTTTT,CASSPGGSNEKLFF,TRBV5-6,TRBD1,.,TRBJ1-4
TGTGCCAGCAGTGAAAGGATAAACCGGGCACCCCTCCACTTT,CASSERINRAPLHF,TRBV6-1,.,.,TRBJ1-6
TGTGCCAGCAGCTTCGCCCGGGGGTTCTATGGCTACACCTTC,CASSFARGFYGYTF,TRBV7-8,.,.,TRBJ1-2
TGTGCCAGCAGTTTGGTCAGCGAGACCTACAATGAGCAGTTCTTC,CASSLVSETYNEQFF,TRBV28,.,.,TRBJ2-1
TGCGCCAGCAGTGATCCTACAGGTCAGCCCCAGCATTTT,CASSDPTGQPQHF,TRBV10-2,.,.,TRBJ1-5
TGTGCCAGCAGCTTAAACAGGTTTTCACCCCTCCACTTT,CASSLNRFSPLHF,TRBV11-2,.,.,TRBJ1-6
TGTGCCAGCCGTACAGGGGGCGGTTGGGAGACCCAGTACTTC,CASRTGGGWETQYF,TRBV11-2,TRBD1,.,TRBJ2-5
TGTGCCACCAGTGATTTCGGAGGGCGTGCTTTCTTT,CATSDFGGRAFF,TRBV24-1,.,.,TRBJ1-1
TGTGCCAGTAGTAGCGGGAGGGCCCCTAACAATGAGCAGTTCTTC,CASSSGRAPNNEQFF,TRBV19,TRBD2,.,TRBJ2-1
TGTGCCACCAGCAGAGAAACAGGGATGGAAGAAAAACTGTTTTTT,CATSRETGMEEKLFF,TRBV15,.,.,TRBJ1-4
TGTGCCAGTAGTAGGGGGACAGGGCTAACAGATACGCAGTATTTT,CASSRGTGLTDTQYF,TRBV19,TRBD1,few,TRBJ2-3
TGTGCCAGCAGCGAGGGACTAGCGGGAGCATATGAGCAGTTCTTC,CASSEGLAGAYEQFF,TRBV11-2,TRBD2,.,TRBJ2-1
TGTGCCAGCAGCACCCGCGCTGAAGCTTTCTTT,CASSTRAEAFF,TRBV7-9,.,once,TRBJ1-1
TGTGCCAGCAGTTATCCACAGGGACCCATAGGGTATCCCCAGCATTTT,CASSYPQGPIGYPQHF,TRBV6-2/TRBV6-3,.,.,TRBJ1-5